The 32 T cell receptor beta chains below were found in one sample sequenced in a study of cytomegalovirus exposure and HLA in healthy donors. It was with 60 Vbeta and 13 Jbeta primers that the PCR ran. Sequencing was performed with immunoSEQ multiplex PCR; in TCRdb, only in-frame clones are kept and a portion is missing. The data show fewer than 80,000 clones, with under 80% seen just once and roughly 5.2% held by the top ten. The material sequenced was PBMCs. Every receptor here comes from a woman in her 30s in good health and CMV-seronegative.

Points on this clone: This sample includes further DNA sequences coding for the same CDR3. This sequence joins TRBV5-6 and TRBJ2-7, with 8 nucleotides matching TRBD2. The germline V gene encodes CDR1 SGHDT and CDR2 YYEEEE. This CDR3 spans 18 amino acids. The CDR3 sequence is CASTLGGTSGWVGDEQYV. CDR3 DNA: TGTGCCAGCACCTTGGGTGGGACTAGTGGGTGGGTGGGAGATGAGCAGTACGTC.

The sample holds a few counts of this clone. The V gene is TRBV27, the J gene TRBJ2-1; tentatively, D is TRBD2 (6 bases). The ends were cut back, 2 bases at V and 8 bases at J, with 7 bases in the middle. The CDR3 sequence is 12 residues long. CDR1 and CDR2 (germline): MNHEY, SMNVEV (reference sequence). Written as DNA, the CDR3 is TGTGCCAGCAGTTTACGGAGGGATGAGCAGTTCTTC. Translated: CASSLRRDEQFF.

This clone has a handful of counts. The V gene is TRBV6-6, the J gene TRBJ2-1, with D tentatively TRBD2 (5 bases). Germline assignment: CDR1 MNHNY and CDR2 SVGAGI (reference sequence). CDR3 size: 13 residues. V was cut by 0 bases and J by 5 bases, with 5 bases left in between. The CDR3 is CASSYSRDNEQFF. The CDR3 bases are TGTGCCAGCAGTTACTCGAGGGACAATGAGCAGTTCTTC.

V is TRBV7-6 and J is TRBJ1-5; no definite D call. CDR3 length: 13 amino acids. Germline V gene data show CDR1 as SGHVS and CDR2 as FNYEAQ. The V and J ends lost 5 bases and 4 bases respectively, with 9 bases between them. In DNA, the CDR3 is TGTGCCAGCAGCCCGAGAATAAATCAGCCCCAGCATTTT. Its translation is CASSPRINQPQHF.

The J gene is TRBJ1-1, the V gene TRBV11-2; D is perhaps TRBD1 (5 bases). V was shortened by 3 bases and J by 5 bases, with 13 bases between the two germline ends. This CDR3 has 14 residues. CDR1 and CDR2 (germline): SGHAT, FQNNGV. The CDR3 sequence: CASSFSPGQTEAFF. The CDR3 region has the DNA TGTGCCAGCAGCTTTAGCCCAGGGCAGACTGAAGCTTTCTTT.

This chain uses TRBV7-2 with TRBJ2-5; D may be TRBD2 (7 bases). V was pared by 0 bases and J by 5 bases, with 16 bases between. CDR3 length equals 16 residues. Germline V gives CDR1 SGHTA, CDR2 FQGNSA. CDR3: CASSLAQGGGVETQYF. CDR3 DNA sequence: TGTGCCAGCAGCTTAGCGCAGGGAGGGGGGGTGGAGACCCAGTACTTC.

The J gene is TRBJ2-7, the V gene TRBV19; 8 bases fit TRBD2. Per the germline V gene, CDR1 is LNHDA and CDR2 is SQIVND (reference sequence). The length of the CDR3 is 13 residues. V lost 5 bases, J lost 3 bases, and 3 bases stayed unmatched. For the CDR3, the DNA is TGTGCCAGTAGTGGGGGGACTAGCTACGAGCAGTACTTC. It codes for CASSGGTSYEQYF.

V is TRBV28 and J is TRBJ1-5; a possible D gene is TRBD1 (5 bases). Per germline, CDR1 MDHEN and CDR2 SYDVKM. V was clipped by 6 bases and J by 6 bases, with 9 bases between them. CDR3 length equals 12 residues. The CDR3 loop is CASRFTGQPQHF. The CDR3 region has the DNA TGTGCCAGCAGATTCACAGGTCAGCCCCAGCATTTT.

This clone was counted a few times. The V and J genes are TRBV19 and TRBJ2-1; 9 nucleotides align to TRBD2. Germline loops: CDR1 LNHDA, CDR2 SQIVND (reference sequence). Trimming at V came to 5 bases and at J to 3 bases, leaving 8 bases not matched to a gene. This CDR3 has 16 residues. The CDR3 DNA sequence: TGTGCCAGTAGTGCCCGCGGGACTAGCTTCTACAATGAGCAGTTCTTC. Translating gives CASSARGTSFYNEQFF.

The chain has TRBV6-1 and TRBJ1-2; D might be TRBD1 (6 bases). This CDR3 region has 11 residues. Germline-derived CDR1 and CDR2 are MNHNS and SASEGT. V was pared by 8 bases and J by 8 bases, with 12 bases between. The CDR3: CASETGFGYTF. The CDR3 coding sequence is TGTGCCAGCGAGACAGGCTTCGGCTACACCTTC.

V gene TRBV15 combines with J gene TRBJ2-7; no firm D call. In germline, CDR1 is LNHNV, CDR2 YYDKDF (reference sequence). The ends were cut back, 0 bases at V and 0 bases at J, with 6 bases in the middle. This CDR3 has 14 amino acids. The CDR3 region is CATSRDRSSYEQYV. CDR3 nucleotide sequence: TGTGCCACCAGCAGAGATCGTAGCTCCTACGAGCAGTACGTC.

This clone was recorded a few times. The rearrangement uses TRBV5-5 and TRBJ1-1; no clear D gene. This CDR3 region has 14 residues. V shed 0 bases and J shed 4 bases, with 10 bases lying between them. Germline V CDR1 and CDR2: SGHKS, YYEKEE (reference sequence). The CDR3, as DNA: TGTGCCAGCAGCTTGGAAAAGGAGGGCACTGAAGCTTTCTTT. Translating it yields CASSLEKEGTEAFF.

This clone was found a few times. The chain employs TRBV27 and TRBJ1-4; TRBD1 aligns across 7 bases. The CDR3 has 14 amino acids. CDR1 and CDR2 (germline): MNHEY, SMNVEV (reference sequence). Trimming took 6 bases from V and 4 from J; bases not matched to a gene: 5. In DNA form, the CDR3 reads TGTGCCAGCAGGCGATCAGGGGGTAATGAAAAACTGTTTTTT. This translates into CASRRSGGNEKLFF.

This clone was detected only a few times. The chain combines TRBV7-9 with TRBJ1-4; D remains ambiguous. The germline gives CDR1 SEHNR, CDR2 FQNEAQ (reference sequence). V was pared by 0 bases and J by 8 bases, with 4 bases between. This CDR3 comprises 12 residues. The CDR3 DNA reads TGTGCCAGCAGCTTAGCGAGAGAAAAACTGTTTTTT. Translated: CASSLAREKLFF.

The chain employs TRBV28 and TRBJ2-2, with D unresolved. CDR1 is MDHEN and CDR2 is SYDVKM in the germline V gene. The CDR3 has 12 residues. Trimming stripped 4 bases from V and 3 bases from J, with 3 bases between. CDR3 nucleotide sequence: TGTGCCAGCAGTTCCTACACCGGGGAGCTGTTTTTT. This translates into CASSSYTGELFF.

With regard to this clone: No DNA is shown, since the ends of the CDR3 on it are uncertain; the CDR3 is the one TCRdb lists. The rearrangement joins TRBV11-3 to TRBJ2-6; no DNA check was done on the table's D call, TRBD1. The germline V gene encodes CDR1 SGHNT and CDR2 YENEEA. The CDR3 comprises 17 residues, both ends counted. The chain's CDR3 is CASSFGPGGAGANVLTF.

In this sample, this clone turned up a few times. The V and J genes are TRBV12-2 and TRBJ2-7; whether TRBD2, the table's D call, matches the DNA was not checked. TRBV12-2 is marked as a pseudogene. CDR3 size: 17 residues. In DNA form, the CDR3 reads TGTGCAAGTCGCTTAACTAACTTGACTAGCGGGAGCCACGAGCAGTACGTC. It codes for CASRLTNLTSGSHEQYV.

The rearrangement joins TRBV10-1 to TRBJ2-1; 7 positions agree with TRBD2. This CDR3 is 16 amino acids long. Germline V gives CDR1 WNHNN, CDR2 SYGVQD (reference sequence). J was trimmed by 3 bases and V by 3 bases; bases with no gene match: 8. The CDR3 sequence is CASSESPLADYNEQFF. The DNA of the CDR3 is TGCGCCAGCAGTGAAAGCCCGCTAGCGGACTACAATGAGCAGTTCTTC.

CDR3: CASSLGGDTEAFF. As DNA, the CDR3 is TGTGCCAGCAGCTTAGGGGGGGACACTGAAGCTTTCTTT. This chain links TRBV7-9 with TRBJ1-1; TRBD1 might be the D (5 bases). Germline V gene lookup returns CDR1 SEHNR and CDR2 FQNEAQ (reference sequence). This CDR3 has 13 residues. V was trimmed by 1 base and J by 3 bases, leaving 6 bases between them.

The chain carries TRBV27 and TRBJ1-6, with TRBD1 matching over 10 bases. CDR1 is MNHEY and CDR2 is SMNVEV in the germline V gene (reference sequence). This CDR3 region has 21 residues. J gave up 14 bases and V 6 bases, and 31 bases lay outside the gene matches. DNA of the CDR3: TGTGCCAGCAGCCCAGGAGGAGGGGGGACAGGGGCCCTCCCGTGGGCTATTACCCTCCACTTT. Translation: CASSPGGGGTGALPWAITLHF.

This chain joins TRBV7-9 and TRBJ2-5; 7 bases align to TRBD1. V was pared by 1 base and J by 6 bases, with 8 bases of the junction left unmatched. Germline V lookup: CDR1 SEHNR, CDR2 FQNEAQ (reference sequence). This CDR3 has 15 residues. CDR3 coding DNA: TGTGCCAGCAGCTTAGGGGGCTACAGGGGCCAGACCCAGTACTTC. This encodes CASSLGGYRGQTQYF.

Here the CDR3 DNA reads TGTGCCAGCAGAGCCGGGACAGGGTACGGCTACACCTTC. Protein product: CASRAGTGYGYTF. The rearrangement joins TRBV5-6 to TRBJ1-2; 9 bases match TRBD1. CDR1 is SGHDT and CDR2 is YYEEEE in the germline V gene. This CDR3 spans 13 amino acids. V was pared by 5 bases and J by 8 bases, with 7 bases of the junction left unmatched.

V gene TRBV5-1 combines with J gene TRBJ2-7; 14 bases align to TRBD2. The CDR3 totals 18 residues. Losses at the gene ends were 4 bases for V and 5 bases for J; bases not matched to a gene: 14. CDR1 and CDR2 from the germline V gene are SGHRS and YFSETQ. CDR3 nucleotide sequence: TGCGCCAGCAGCACGGGGACTAGCGGGAGAGTGGGGGTACACGAGCAGTACTTC. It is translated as CASSTGTSGRVGVHEQYF.

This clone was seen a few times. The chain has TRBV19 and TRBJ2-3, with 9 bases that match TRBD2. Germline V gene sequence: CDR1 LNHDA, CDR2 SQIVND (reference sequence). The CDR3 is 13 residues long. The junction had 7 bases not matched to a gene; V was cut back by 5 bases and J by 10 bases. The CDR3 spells CASSPAGGTAQYF. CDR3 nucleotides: TGTGCCAGTAGTCCCGCGGGGGGGACGGCGCAGTATTTT.

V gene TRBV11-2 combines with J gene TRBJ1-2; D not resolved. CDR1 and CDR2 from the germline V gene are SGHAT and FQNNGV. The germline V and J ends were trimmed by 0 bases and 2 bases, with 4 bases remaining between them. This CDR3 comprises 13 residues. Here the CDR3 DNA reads TGTGCCAGCAGCTTAGACAGGAACTATGGCTACACCTTC. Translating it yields CASSLDRNYGYTF.

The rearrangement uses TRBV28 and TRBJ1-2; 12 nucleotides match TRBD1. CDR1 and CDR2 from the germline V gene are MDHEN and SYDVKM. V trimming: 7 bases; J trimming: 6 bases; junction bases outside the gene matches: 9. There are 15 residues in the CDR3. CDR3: CASIAPGQGAHGYTF. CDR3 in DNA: TGTGCCAGCATCGCGCCGGGACAGGGGGCGCATGGCTACACCTTC.

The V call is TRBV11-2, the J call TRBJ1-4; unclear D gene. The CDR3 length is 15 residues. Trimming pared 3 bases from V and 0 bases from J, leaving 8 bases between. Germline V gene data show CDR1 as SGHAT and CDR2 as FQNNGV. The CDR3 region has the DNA TGTGCCAGCAGCTTGGCCAGATCAACTAATGAAAAACTGTTTTTT. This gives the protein CASSLARSTNEKLFF.

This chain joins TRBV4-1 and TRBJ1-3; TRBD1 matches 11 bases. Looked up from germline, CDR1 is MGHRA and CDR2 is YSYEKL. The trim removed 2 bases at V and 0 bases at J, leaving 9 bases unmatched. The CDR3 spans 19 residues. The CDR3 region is CASSQRDRGETFSGNTIYF. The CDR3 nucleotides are TGCGCCAGCAGCCAAAGGGACAGGGGGGAAACATTCTCTGGAAACACCATATATTTT.

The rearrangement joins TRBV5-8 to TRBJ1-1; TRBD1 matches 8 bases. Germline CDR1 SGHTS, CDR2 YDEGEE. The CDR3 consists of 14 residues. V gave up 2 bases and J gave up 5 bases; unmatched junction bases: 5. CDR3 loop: CASSFWTGITEAFF. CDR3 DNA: TGTGCCAGCAGCTTCTGGACAGGGATAACTGAAGCTTTCTTT.

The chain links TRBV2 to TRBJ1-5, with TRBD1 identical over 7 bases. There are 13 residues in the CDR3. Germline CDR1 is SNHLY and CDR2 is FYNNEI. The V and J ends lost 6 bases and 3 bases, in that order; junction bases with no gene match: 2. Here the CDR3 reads CASRGQYNQPQHF. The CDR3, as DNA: TGTGCCAGCAGGGGACAGTACAATCAGCCCCAGCATTTT.

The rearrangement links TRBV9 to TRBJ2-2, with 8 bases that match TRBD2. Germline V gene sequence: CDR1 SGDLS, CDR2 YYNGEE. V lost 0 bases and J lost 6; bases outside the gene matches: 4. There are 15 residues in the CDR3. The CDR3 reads CASSVGGSGAGELFF. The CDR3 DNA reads TGTGCCAGCAGCGTAGGGGGTAGCGGGGCCGGGGAGCTGTTTTTT.

CDR3 in DNA: TGTGCCAGCTGGGACAGTGGACTGTTTTTT. This encodes CASWDSGLFF. J is TRBJ1-4 and V is TRBV21-1; TRBD1, the table's D call, was not compared with the DNA. TRBV21-1 counts as a pseudogene. This CDR3 is built from 10 residues.